The 4 T cell receptor beta chains below come from one sample, sequenced in a study of shared clonotypes between healthy human individuals. Some clones are missing from TCRdb's copy, which holds only in-frame ones; the method was immunoSEQ multiplex PCR. Among 450,000 to 500,000 clones listed, 81% were seen once. Sequencing was carried out using PBMCs. The source of these receptors is a woman between 40 and 50 years old in good health. Some clones in this sample may be carry-over from other donors' samples.

The rearrangement links TRBV5-4 to TRBJ2-6; D not resolved. This CDR3 is 15 amino acids long. Trimming stripped 0 bases from V and 1 base from J, with 5 bases between. CDR1 is SGHNT, CDR2 YYREEE, per germline (reference sequence). DNA of the CDR3: TGTGCCAGCAGCTTGGCGAGTTCTGGGGCCAACGTCCTGACTTTC. It yields the protein CASSLASSGANVLTF.

Remarks on this clone: A single base separates this from a much larger clone, so it may be a read error. The V and J genes are TRBV4-2 and TRBJ2-3, with D possibly matching TRBD2 (6 bases). In germline, CDR1 is LGHNA, CDR2 YNFKEQ. The CDR3 has 17 amino acids. The CDR3 loop is CVSSQFGGGAGTDTQYF. The CDR3 DNA reads TGTGTCAGCAGCCAGTTTGGGGGAGGTGCTGGCACAGATACGCAGTATTTT.

V is TRBV6-5 and J is TRBJ2-3, with D tentatively TRBD2 (6 bases). Germline V gene lookup returns CDR1 MNHEY and CDR2 SVGAGI. The V end lost 8 bases, the J end lost 5 bases, and 11 bases lay between the germline ends. This CDR3 comprises 12 residues. As DNA, the CDR3 is TGTGCCAGCCGGCGGGGTGAAGATACGCAGTATTTT. It is translated as CASRRGEDTQYF.

V and J are TRBV7-8 and TRBJ2-2; D not certain. Germline V gene lookup returns CDR1 SGHVS and CDR2 FQNEAQ. V lost 2 bases, J lost 2 bases, and 6 bases lay in between. The CDR3 runs to 14 residues. CDR3 in DNA: TGTGCCAGCAGCTTACATCGCAACACCGGGGAGCTGTTTTTT. Encoded protein: CASSLHRNTGELFF.